This T cell receptor beta chain comes out of a study of CD8 T cells in Susac syndrome. J lost 1 base, V lost 7 bases, and 6 bases had no gene match. This CDR3 has 15 residues. It was negative isolation that provided the CD8+ and CD4+ T cells, whereas TEMRA cells were enriched by FACS. Reverse transcription of about 0.5 to 1 ug RNA was carried out with random hexamers. The immunoSEQ assay covered 54 Vbeta and 13 Jbeta segments for CDR3. TCRdb fed the immunoSEQ multiplex PCR reads into MiXCR, producing one record per CDR3 protein. The sample comprises roughly 200,000 distinct CDR3 sequences, roughly 94% of which are singletons, and around 0.1% rests with the top ten.

The genes are TRBV12-3 or TRBV12-4 and TRBJ1-4, with 7 bases aligning to TRBD1. The receptor was derived from a human donor with Susac syndrome. Source material: CD4+ T cells from PBMCs. CDR3 sequence: CASTQGGGTNEKLFF. CDR3 DNA: TGTGCCAGCACCCAGGGGGGGGGAACTAATGAAAAACTGTTTTTT.